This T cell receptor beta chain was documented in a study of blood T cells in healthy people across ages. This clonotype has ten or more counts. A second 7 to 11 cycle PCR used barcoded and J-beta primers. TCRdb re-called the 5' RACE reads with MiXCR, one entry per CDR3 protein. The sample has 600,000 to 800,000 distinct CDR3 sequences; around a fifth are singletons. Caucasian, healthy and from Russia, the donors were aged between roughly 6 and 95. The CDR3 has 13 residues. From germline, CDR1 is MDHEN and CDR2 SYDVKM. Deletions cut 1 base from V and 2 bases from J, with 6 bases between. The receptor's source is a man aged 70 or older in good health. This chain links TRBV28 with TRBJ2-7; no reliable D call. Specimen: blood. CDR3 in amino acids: CASSLYGPYEQYF. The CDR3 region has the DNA TGTGCCAGCAGTTTATACGGCCCCTACGAGCAGTACTTC. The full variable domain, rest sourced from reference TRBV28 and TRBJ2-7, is DVKVTQSSRYLVKRTGEKVFLECVQDMDHENMFWYRQDPGLGLRLIYFSYDVKMKEKGDIPEGYSVSREKKERFSLILESASTNQTSMYLCASSLYGPYEQYFGPGTRLTVT.